Shown below are 17 T cell receptor beta chains from a single sample sequenced in a study of read filtering for tumor transcriptome and immune sequencing (dated by TCRdb to the early 2020s). Sequenced using an Illumina HiSeq 4000. TCR libraries were built from roughly 400 ng RNA with the Immunoverse kit, using molecular barcoded adaptors covering alpha/delta and beta/gamma chains. The public reads were reanalyzed by TCRdb: fastp trimming at Q25, MiXCR alignment, in-frame beta chains only. Each record represents a unique CDR3 protein, reported with the most common genes and DNA among its rows. The sample yields 55,000 to 60,000 distinct CDR3 sequences; approximately 13% were counted once. The ten largest clonotypes hold about a sixth of the sample. Material: a population of CD138-negative cells sorted from bone marrow. This specimen's cell subset or site label, interpreted: bone marrow mononuclear cells depleted of CD138+ plasma/myeloma cells by negative magnetic selection. The receptor set was obtained from a donor over 35 with multiple myeloma.

On this clonotype itself: A much larger clone lies a single base off, so this may be a read error. The chain employs TRBV6-2 or TRBV6-3 and TRBJ2-1, with D unresolved. The CDR3 runs to 13 residues. Looked up from germline, CDR1 is MNHEY and CDR2 is SVGEGT. V lost 11 bases and J lost 3, with 14 bases in between. The CDR3, as DNA: TGTGCCGGCAAGAGAACGAGCTACAATGAGCAGTTCTTC. It codes for CAGKRTSYNEQFF.

The J gene is TRBJ2-3, the V gene TRBV5-6, with TRBD1 as a possible D gene (6 bases). The germline V gene has CDR1 SGHDT and CDR2 YYEEEE. This CDR3 has 16 residues. The germline V and J ends were trimmed by 4 bases and 8 bases, with 23 bases remaining between them. CDR3 in amino acids: CASSVLTGGDFVTQYF. The CDR3 DNA reads TGTGCCAGCAGCGTACTGACAGGAGGCGATTTTGTTACGCAGTATTTT.

This clonotype was seen a handful of times. Since a much larger clone is just one base distant, this may be a read error. The CDR3 does not close with the conserved phenylalanine or tryptophan, likely indicating a read error. V usage is TRBV20-1 and J usage is TRBJ2-7; D might be TRBD2 (6 bases). CDR1 and CDR2 from the germline V gene are DFQATT and SNEGSKA (reference sequence). This CDR3 has 14 residues. V gave up 4 bases and J gave up 4 bases, with 17 bases separating them. The CDR3 region is CSAKNSWAGYEQYL. The DNA of the CDR3 is TGCAGTGCTAAGAACTCATGGGCGGGGTACGAGCAGTACCTC.

This clonotype was counted between two and nine times. This sequence joins TRBV20-1 and TRBJ1-3; D is possibly TRBD1 (6 bases). There are 14 residues in the CDR3. The germline V and J ends were trimmed by 3 bases and 3 bases, with 12 bases remaining between them. Germline V CDR1 and CDR2: DFQATT, SNEGSKA (reference sequence). The CDR3 loop reads CSASQTGVGNTIYF. Written as DNA, the CDR3 is TGCAGTGCTAGCCAGACAGGAGTTGGAAACACCATATATTTT.

Remarks on this clonotype: A read error is possible here, since a much larger clone lies one base away. The gene calls are TRBV11-2 and TRBJ1-5; the D is unclear. This CDR3 has 14 residues. From germline, CDR1 is SGHAT and CDR2 FQNNGV. Written as DNA, the CDR3 is TGTGCCAGCAGCTCGTCCCGGGGAAGTCAGTCCCAGCATTTT. It yields the protein CASSSSRGSQSQHF.

This clonotype was counted ten times or more. The chain has TRBV23-1 and TRBJ2-1; no clear D. TRBV23-1 is assigned to the ORF class and has an uncertain function. The CDR3 covers 10 residues. The germline V and J ends were trimmed by 3 bases and 6 bases, with 0 bases remaining between them. As DNA, the CDR3 is TGCGCCAGCAGTCACAATGAGCAGTTCTTC. Translating it yields CASSHNEQFF.

In this sample, this clonotype turned up many times. J is TRBJ1-5 and V is TRBV5-6; 9 positions match TRBD1. Trimming cost V 1 base and J 3 bases; bases outside gene matches: 5. CDR3 length: 16 amino acids. Germline V gene sequence: CDR1 SGHDT, CDR2 YYEEEE. The CDR3 region is CASSLFGDRANQPQHF. The CDR3 DNA is TGTGCCAGCAGCTTGTTCGGGGACAGGGCCAATCAGCCCCAGCATTTT.

This clonotype has ten or more counts. The J gene is TRBJ2-7, the V gene TRBV10-3; the match to TRBD2 covers 14 bases. This CDR3 has 16 residues. Trimming at V came to 4 bases and at J to 6 bases, leaving 8 bases not matched to a gene. The germline gives CDR1 ENHRY, CDR2 SYGVKD. CDR3 protein: CAISGRTSGGISEQYF. CDR3 in DNA: TGTGCCATCAGTGGAAGGACTAGCGGGGGGATCAGCGAGCAGTACTTC.

This clonotype was seen repeatedly, ten times or more. The chain carries TRBV10-2 and TRBJ2-2; TRBD1 matches 9 bases. CDR1 WSHSY and CDR2 SAAADI come from the germline V gene. The J segment lost 7 bases and the V segment lost 8 bases, leaving 11 bases of the junction unmatched. This CDR3 is built from 15 residues. CDR3 loop: CASGPGTGKSGELFF. CDR3 in DNA: TGCGCCAGCGGTCCCGGGACAGGGAAGAGCGGGGAGCTGTTTTTT.

In its sample, this clonotype ranks as medium-sized. The chain links TRBV7-6 to TRBJ2-5; either TRBD1 or TRBD2 may fit D (6 bases each). The V end was cut by 1 base, the J end by 5 bases, with 14 bases between. Germline V gene data show CDR1 as SGHVS and CDR2 as FNYEAQ. The CDR3 is 15 residues long. This CDR3 reads CASSLVDGGYETQYF. DNA of the CDR3: TGTGCCAGCAGCTTAGTTGACGGGGGCTATGAGACCCAGTACTTC.

The chain is built from TRBV30 and TRBJ2-2; TRBD1 is a possible D gene (6 bases). The length of the CDR3 is 15 residues. The V end lost 0 bases, the J end lost 0 bases, and 8 bases lay between the germline ends. The V gene's germline CDR1 is GTSNPN and CDR2 SVGIG (reference sequence). The CDR3 reads CAWSVGGANTGELFF. The CDR3 coding sequence is TGTGCCTGGAGTGTTGGGGGCGCGAACACCGGGGAGCTGTTTTTT.

A note on this clonotype: This may stem from a read error, because a much larger clone lies one nucleotide away. V is TRBV5-1 and J is TRBJ2-1; D might be TRBD2 (5 bases). In germline, CDR1 is SGHRS, CDR2 YFSETQ. This CDR3 has 13 residues. V was clipped by 4 bases and J by 12 bases, with 17 bases between them. The CDR3 bases are TGCGCCAGCAGCCCTCATTTAGGGAGTGGGCAGTTCTTC. It specifies CASSPHLGSGQFF. The full variable domain, in which reference TRBV5-1 and TRBJ2-1 provide the parts outside the CDR3, is KAGVTQTPRYLIKTRGQQVTLSCSPISGHRSVSWYQQTPGQGLQFLFEYFSETQRNKGNFPGRFSGRQFSNSRSEMNVSTLELGDSALYLCASSPHLGSGQFFGPGTRLTVL.

V and J are TRBV20-1 and TRBJ2-1; D ambiguous. In germline, CDR1 is DFQATT, CDR2 SNEGSKA (reference sequence). V lost 7 bases and J lost 5, with 9 bases in between. CDR3 length: 11 residues. DNA of the CDR3: TGCAGTGGTACAGAGAACAATGAGCAGTTCTTC. It is translated as CSGTENNEQFF.

This clonotype was observed many times. The chain couples TRBV20-1 to TRBJ2-5; 8 bases are shared with TRBD1. CDR3 length: 15 residues. Germline-derived CDR1 and CDR2 are DFQATT and SNEGSKA (reference sequence). J gave up 2 bases and V 3 bases, and 8 bases lay outside the gene matches. The CDR3 DNA sequence: TGCAGTGCTAGTAGGGCACAGGGGGATCAAGAGACCCAGTACTTC. It yields the protein CSASRAQGDQETQYF.

This clonotype was recorded many times. V is TRBV4-2 and J is TRBJ1-5, with no clear D. The CDR3 is 14 residues long. Germline V gives CDR1 LGHNA, CDR2 YNFKEQ. V was shortened by 5 bases and J by 7 bases, with 15 bases between the two germline ends. The CDR3 DNA follows: TGTGCCAGCAGCAGTACCGGGCCCCAACAGCCCCAGCATTTT. This codes for CASSSTGPQQPQHF.

On this clonotype itself: One end of the junction does not line up with germline, which may come from a read error. This sequence joins TRBV27 and TRBJ2-3, with 7 bases aligning to TRBD1. The length of the CDR3 is 20 residues. The germline CDR1 and CDR2 sequences are MNHEY and SMNVEV (reference sequence). CDR3 coding DNA: TGTGCCAGCAGTTCCTCGTTATCCCTGGGACAGCCTGCGCGCACAGATACGCAGAATTTT. This sequence encodes CASSSSLSLGQPARTDTQNF.

This clonotype was counted at least ten times. The chain links TRBV29-1 to TRBJ2-2; 10 bases align to TRBD1. The V gene's germline CDR1 is SQVTM and CDR2 ANQGSEA. This CDR3 is 14 amino acids long. CDR3 nucleotides: TGCTCCGTAGGGACAGGGGCGATAGCCGGGGAGCTGTTTTTT. Translated: CSVGTGAIAGELFF.